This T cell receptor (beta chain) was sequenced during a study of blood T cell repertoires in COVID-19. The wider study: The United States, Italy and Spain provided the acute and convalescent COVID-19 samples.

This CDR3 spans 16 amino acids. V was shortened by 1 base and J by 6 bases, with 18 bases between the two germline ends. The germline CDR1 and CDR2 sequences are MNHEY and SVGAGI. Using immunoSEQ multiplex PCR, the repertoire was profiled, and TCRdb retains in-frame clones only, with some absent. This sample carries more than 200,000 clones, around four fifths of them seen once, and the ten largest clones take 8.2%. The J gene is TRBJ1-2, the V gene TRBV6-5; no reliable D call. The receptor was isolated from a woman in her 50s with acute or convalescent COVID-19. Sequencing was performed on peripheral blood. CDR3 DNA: TGTGCCAGCAGTTACTTACGGAGAGCTAGGTCTAATGGCTACACCTTC. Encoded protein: CASSYLRRARSNGYTF.